Presented here are 31 T cell receptor beta chains from one specimen sequenced in a study of shared clonotypes between healthy human individuals. This table comes from immunoSEQ multiplex PCR, and its TCRdb copy is limited to in-frame clones, with some not included. The table shows more than 150,000 clones, with around 63% occurring only once. The source material was memory CD4+ T cells sorted from blood. Specified subset: CD45RA-negative fraction. Every receptor here comes from a young man in good health.

This clone appeared a few times. The chain recombines TRBV2 with TRBJ1-2; 7 positions agree with TRBD1. This CDR3 comprises 12 residues. The germline V gene has CDR1 SNHLY and CDR2 FYNNEI. The V gene end was trimmed by 9 bases and the J gene end by 8 bases; junction bases not matched to a gene: 9. CDR3 DNA sequence: TGTGCCAGTCGGGAGGGGGCACTGGGCTACACCTTC. Amino acids: CASREGALGYTF.

This rearrangement joins TRBV5-1 to TRBJ2-1; tentative D call: TRBD2 (6 bases). The V gene lost 0 bases and the J gene lost 1 base, with 14 bases spanning the gap. Germline CDR1 is SGHRS and CDR2 is YFSETQ. The CDR3 loop spans 17 amino acids. CDR3 region: CASSLADAGKSYNEQFF. The CDR3 nucleotides are TGCGCCAGCAGCTTGGCCGATGCGGGGAAATCCTACAATGAGCAGTTCTTC.

The gene calls are TRBV5-5 and TRBJ2-7, with 8 bases lining up with TRBD1. The CDR3 has 15 amino acids. The germline CDR1 and CDR2 sequences are SGHKS and YYEKEE (reference sequence). V lost 0 bases to trimming and J lost 5 bases; unmatched junction nucleotides: 7. The CDR3 reads CASSLAETGVHEQYF. The CDR3 bases are TGTGCCAGCAGCTTGGCCGAGACAGGGGTCCACGAGCAGTACTTC. Supplemented by reference TRBV5-5 and TRBJ2-7, the full variable domain reads DAGVTQSPTHLIKTRGQQVTLRCSPISGHKSVSWYQQVLGQGPQFIFQYYEKEERGRGNFPDRFSARQFPNYSSELNVNALLLGDSALYLCASSLAETGVHEQYFGPGTRLTVT.

This clone showed up just a few times. The V and J genes are TRBV5-1 and TRBJ2-3; 7 positions match TRBD2. Looked up from germline, CDR1 is SGHRS and CDR2 is YFSETQ. The CDR3 covers 15 residues. Losses at the gene ends were 3 bases for V and 0 bases for J; bases not matched to a gene: 4. As DNA, the CDR3 is TGCGCCAGCAGCTCAAGGCGGGGGAGCACAGATACGCAGTATTTT. It yields the protein CASSSRRGSTDTQYF.

This rearrangement joins TRBV7-9 to TRBJ2-7, with D maybe TRBD1 (5 bases). This CDR3 has 14 amino acids. Per germline, CDR1 SEHNR and CDR2 FQNEAQ (reference sequence). V was clipped by 3 bases and J by 3 bases, with 12 bases between them. CDR3: CASSFGIRGYEQYF. The CDR3 DNA reads as TGTGCCAGCAGCTTTGGAATTAGGGGCTACGAGCAGTACTTC.

This clone was seen more than once but under ten times. V and J are TRBV11-2 and TRBJ1-2; 9 positions match TRBD1. J lost 5 bases, V lost 5 bases, and 15 bases had no gene match. Germline lookup yields CDR1 SGHAT and CDR2 FQNNGV. The CDR3 is 17 amino acids. CDR3 DNA sequence: TGTGCCAGCAGCCCGATCAGGACAGGGGCGAGCCGTTATGGCTACACCTTC. It specifies CASSPIRTGASRYGYTF.

This chain links TRBV30 with TRBJ1-5; D is ambiguous. Germline V gene data show CDR1 as GTSNPN and CDR2 as SVGIG (reference sequence). The CDR3 has 19 amino acids. Deletions cut 0 bases from V and 0 bases from J, with 21 bases between. Here the CDR3 DNA reads TGTGCCTGGAGTGTAGGGCCCGGGAATCGGGTCTATAGCAATCAGCCCCAGCATTTT. Translated, it gives CAWSVGPGNRVYSNQPQHF.

J is TRBJ2-7 and V is TRBV5-1; 8 positions agree with TRBD2. V gave up 2 bases and J gave up 1 base; unmatched junction bases: 8. There are 16 residues in the CDR3. Germline CDR1 reads SGHRS; CDR2 reads YFSETQ. CDR3 in amino acids: CASSLLPTSVSYEQYF. The CDR3 nucleotides are TGCGCCAGCAGCTTACTCCCGACTAGCGTATCCTACGAGCAGTACTTC.

This clone was recorded once. V is TRBV5-4 and J is TRBJ2-3; possibly TRBD2 for D (6 bases). The CDR3 has 15 amino acids. CDR1 SGHNT and CDR2 YYREEE come from the germline V gene (reference sequence). The V end lost 4 bases, the J end lost 0 bases, and 12 bases lay between the germline ends. The CDR3 spells CASSGPGLSTDTQYF. The CDR3 DNA sequence: TGTGCCAGCAGCGGCCCGGGACTTAGCACAGATACGCAGTATTTT.

This rearrangement joins TRBV2 to TRBJ2-1; D not resolved. V lost 1 base, J lost 7 bases, and 5 bases lay in between. Germline V gene data show CDR1 as SNHLY and CDR2 as FYNNEI. CDR3 length equals 12 residues. The CDR3 bases are TGTGCCAGCAGTGAAGTGGGGAATGAGCAGTTCTTC. Its translation is CASSEVGNEQFF.

The V gene is TRBV5-6, the J gene TRBJ2-4; D could derive from TRBD1 or TRBD2 (6 bases each). This CDR3 is 16 amino acids long. Trimming took 3 bases from V and 2 from J, leaving 15 bases between them. The germline V gene has CDR1 SGHDT and CDR2 YYEEEE. The CDR3 reads CASSWRGVKTKNIQYF. The CDR3 DNA reads as TGTGCCAGCAGCTGGAGGGGGGTGAAGACCAAAAACATTCAGTACTTC.

J is TRBJ2-2 and V is TRBV7-6; 7 nucleotides match TRBD1. The CDR3 consists of 15 residues. The germline V gene has CDR1 SGHVS and CDR2 FNYEAQ. Trimming cost V 4 bases and J 5 bases; bases outside gene matches: 7. The CDR3 sequence is CASSSRQGGTGELFF. CDR3 bases: TGTGCCAGCAGCTCCAGACAGGGCGGAACCGGGGAGCTGTTTTTT.

This clone has a count of ten or more. This chain links TRBV2 with TRBJ2-7; D gene uncertain. Trimming cost V 6 bases and J 7 bases, with 10 bases left between them. Germline V gives CDR1 SNHLY, CDR2 FYNNEI. The CDR3 extends over 11 amino acids. CDR3 DNA sequence: TGTGCCAGCAGAGAACGAAGGGAGCAGTACTTC. This gives the protein CASRERREQYF.

The V and J genes are TRBV7-9 and TRBJ2-7; D may match TRBD1 or TRBD2 (6 bases each). This CDR3 comprises 14 residues. Germline V gene sequence: CDR1 SEHNR, CDR2 FQNEAQ (reference sequence). The germline V and J ends were trimmed by 5 bases and 7 bases, with 18 bases remaining between them. The CDR3 nucleotides read TGTGCCAGCAGCCTTCAGTTCGGGGGCGTGGAGCAGTACTTC. Amino acids: CASSLQFGGVEQYF.

The rearrangement joins TRBV9 to TRBJ2-1; 11 bases are a match to TRBD2. The germline V gene encodes CDR1 SGDLS and CDR2 YYNGEE. V lost 3 bases, J lost 0 bases, and 8 bases stayed unmatched. CDR3 length: 18 residues. CDR3 coding DNA: TGTGCCAGCAGCGATAGGGAGACTAGCGGGACCTCCTACAATGAGCAGTTCTTC. This translates into CASSDRETSGTSYNEQFF.

This clone occurred a few times. The rearrangement joins TRBV7-2 to TRBJ2-5, with a tentative D call TRBD1 (5 bases). This CDR3 comprises 15 residues. Germline V gene sequence: CDR1 SGHTA, CDR2 FQGNSA. The V gene lost 1 base and the J gene lost 7 bases, with 16 bases spanning the gap. This chain's CDR3 is CASSLDWGGSGTQYF. The CDR3 nucleotides read TGTGCCAGCAGCTTAGATTGGGGCGGTTCTGGGACCCAGTACTTC.

This clone turned up a few times. The chain uses TRBV11-2 and TRBJ1-4; a weak D match, TRBD1 (5 bases). Germline CDR1 is SGHAT and CDR2 is FQNNGV. This CDR3 spans 14 amino acids. The V gene lost 2 bases and the J gene lost 6 bases, with 10 bases spanning the gap. This CDR3 is CASSLRAGYEKLFF. The CDR3 DNA reads as TGTGCCAGCAGCTTAAGGGCAGGGTATGAAAAACTGTTTTTT.

The CDR3 spells CASSSGQGVWDIQYF. The CDR3 nucleotides read TGTGCCAGCAGCTCAGGACAGGGCGTTTGGGACATTCAGTACTTC. The gene calls are TRBV5-4 and TRBJ2-4, with 8 bases matching TRBD1. The CDR3 length is 15 residues. CDR1 and CDR2 from the germline V gene are SGHNT and YYREEE (reference sequence). Trimming at V came to 3 bases and at J to 8 bases, leaving 10 bases not matched to a gene.

This chain uses TRBV27 with TRBJ2-4, with no clear D. CDR1 and CDR2 from the germline V gene are MNHEY and SMNVEV (reference sequence). Trimming shortened V by 5 bases and J by 3 bases, and 14 bases separated the two germline ends. The CDR3 runs 15 residues. CDR3 DNA: TGTGCCAGCAGTCCCTTCACTAAAGGCAAAAACATTCAGTACTTC. Translating it yields CASSPFTKGKNIQYF.

The rearrangement links TRBV7-9 to TRBJ1-5, with D possibly matching TRBD1 (5 bases). The V end lost 4 bases, the J end lost 2 bases, and 15 bases lay between the germline ends. From germline, CDR1 is SEHNR and CDR2 FQNEAQ (reference sequence). The CDR3 totals 16 residues. CDR3 DNA sequence: TGTGCCAGCAGCTCCTTCGGCCGGGACCGCAATCAGCCCCAGCATTTT. Translating it yields CASSSFGRDRNQPQHF.

This clone was found many times. The chain uses TRBV4-3 and TRBJ2-1; 10 positions match TRBD1. The CDR3 has 16 amino acids. Germline trimming cut 5 bases from V and 4 bases from J; bases unmatched to any gene: 8. CDR1 is LGHNA, CDR2 YSLEER, per germline. The DNA of the CDR3 is TGCGCCAGCAGCGAGAAGGACAGGGGGGGTTACAATGAGCAGTTCTTC. Its protein is CASSEKDRGGYNEQFF.

This chain joins TRBV2 and TRBJ2-1; no reliable D call. Trimming stripped 7 bases from V and 6 bases from J, with 4 bases between. The CDR3 is 10 residues long. CDR1 and CDR2 (germline): SNHLY, FYNNEI. DNA of the CDR3: TGTGCCAGCACTAGCAATGAGCAGTTCTTC. It is translated as CASTSNEQFF.

The chain employs TRBV29-1 and TRBJ1-1; the D is unclear. CDR1 is SQVTM and CDR2 is ANQGSEA in the germline V gene. The V end was cut by 8 bases, the J end by 0 bases, with 13 bases between. The CDR3 loop spans 13 amino acids. CDR3 protein: CSFSVGMNTEAFF. CDR3 nucleotides: TGCAGCTTCAGCGTTGGGATGAACACTGAAGCTTTCTTT.

In this sample, this clone turned up a few times. The V gene is TRBV21-1, the J gene TRBJ2-7; TRBD1 was called by the table and not checked on the DNA. TRBV21-1 has pseudogene status. CDR3 length: 16 amino acids. The CDR3 loop reads CASSKGDRGGTYEQYF. The DNA for the CDR3 is TGTGCCAGCAGCAAAGGGGACAGGGGGGGTACCTACGAGCAGTACTTC.

This rearrangement joins TRBV10-2 to TRBJ2-7, with TRBD2 matching 7 bases. V was pared by 6 bases and J by 1 base, with 9 bases of the junction left unmatched. The CDR3 is made up of 15 amino acids. The V gene's germline CDR1 is WSHSY and CDR2 SAAADI. The CDR3 loop is CASRGGSGFSYEQYF. The CDR3 DNA sequence: TGCGCCAGCAGGGGGGGGAGCGGGTTTTCCTACGAGCAGTACTTC.

In DNA, the CDR3 is TGTGCCAGCAGCTGGGAAATGACAGGGGGCCACGGGTTCTTC. Residues: CASSWEMTGGHGFF. The chain couples TRBV2 to TRBJ2-1; 10 positions match TRBD1. This CDR3 spans 14 amino acids. Trimming at V came to 6 bases and at J to 15 bases, leaving 14 bases not matched to a gene. CDR1 SNHLY and CDR2 FYNNEI come from the germline V gene.

This clone was counted once. In nucleotides, the CDR3 is TGTGCCACCAGCAGACCGCCGAGACTAGCGGGAGGTCGGGACACCGGGGAGCTGTTTTTT. Amino acids: CATSRPPRLAGGRDTGELFF. V gene TRBV15 combines with J gene TRBJ2-2; 13 nucleotides align to TRBD2. The CDR3 is made up of 20 amino acids. CDR1 is LNHNV, CDR2 YYDKDF, per germline (reference sequence). The V and J ends lost 2 bases and 3 bases, in that order; junction bases with no gene match: 12.

This clone was counted a few times. The chain couples TRBV15 to TRBJ2-7; 9 bases match TRBD2. The germline CDR1 and CDR2 sequences are LNHNV and YYDKDF (reference sequence). This CDR3 has 17 residues. V shed 0 bases and J 3 bases; nucleotides not matched to a gene: 9. The CDR3 DNA reads as TGTGCCACCAGCAGAGATAATAAGAGGACTAGCGTCTACGAGCAGTACTTC. It encodes CATSRDNKRTSVYEQYF.

V is TRBV7-4 and J is TRBJ2-7, with D hard to call. The V gene's germline CDR1 is SGHVT and CDR2 SQSDAQ. The CDR3 is 12 amino acids. Between the trimmed V and J ends, which lost 5 bases and 6 bases, there was a span of 11 bases. In nucleotides, the CDR3 is TGTGCCAGCAGCCATGGGCGTGGCGAGCAGTACTTC. Translation gives CASSHGRGEQYF. Using reference TRBV7-4 and TRBJ2-7 for the parts outside the CDR3, the full variable domain is GAGVSQSPRYKVAKRGRDVALRCDSISGHVTLYWYRQTLGQGSEVLTYSQSDAQRDKSGRPSGRFSAERPERSVSTLKIQRTEQGDSAVYLCASSHGRGEQYFGPGTRLTVT.

The chain links TRBV5-4 to TRBJ2-3, with D hard to call. Germline V lookup: CDR1 SGHNT, CDR2 YYREEE (reference sequence). The CDR3 runs to 13 residues. V was clipped by 3 bases and J by 0 bases, with 5 bases between them. The CDR3 loop reads CASSSDSTDTQYF. Here the CDR3 DNA reads TGTGCCAGCAGCTCGGACAGCACAGATACGCAGTATTTT.

The chain is built from TRBV11-2 and TRBJ2-1; 9 nucleotides line up with TRBD2. This CDR3 comprises 16 residues. V lost 5 bases to trimming and J lost 7 bases; unmatched junction nucleotides: 12. Germline V gene data show CDR1 as SGHAT and CDR2 as FQNNGV. DNA of the CDR3: TGTGCCAGCAGCCTCCTTGTTAGCGGGAGAATTAATGAGCAGTTCTTC. This gives the protein CASSLLVSGRINEQFF.